Below, one T cell receptor beta chain is given with its context. Its antigen remains unknown. This sample was taken from a study of vaccination and CD4 T cells after COVID-19. Across the whole study: Median draw time for post-COVID samples was 101 days post-diagnosis (range 35 to 161). Study-level findings and limits: Of the reactive clones in convalescent patients, a median roughly 90% showed up only post-vaccination.

Germline-derived CDR1 and CDR2 are LNHDA and SQIVND (reference sequence). V was trimmed by 3 bases and J by 1 base, leaving 12 bases between them. The CDR3 sequence is 15 residues long. As for treatment: roughly ten-day PBMC culture with coronavirus spike peptide pools or control peptides (ViraFEST assay). Two million PBMCs were grown per well alongside approximately 10 IU/ml IL-2 and roughly 9.4 ug/ml peptide pools. Sequencing of the DNA from cultured CD4+ T cells was carried out with the Oncomine TCR Beta short-read assay. TCRdb re-analysed the PCR reads in MiXCR, keeping a single row per CDR3 protein. The sample lists about 25,000 distinct CDR3 sequences; 67% were seen once.

The sample consisted of CD4+ T cells from blood, cultured in vitro, taken after SARS-CoV-2 vaccination. The chain has TRBV19 and TRBJ1-1; D perhaps matches TRBD1 (6 bases). This TCR was recovered from a human donor who received a COVID-19 vaccine. In DNA form, the CDR3 reads TGTGCCAGTAGTATCACTCGGACAGCGAACACTGAAGCTTTCTTT. Its translation: CASSITRTANTEAFF. Filled out from reference TRBV19 and TRBJ1-1, the complete variable domain reads DGGITQSPKYLFRKEGQNVTLSCEQNLNHDAMYWYRQDPGQGLRLIYYSQIVNDFQKGDIAEGYSVSREKKESFPLTVTSAQKNPTAFYLCASSITRTANTEAFFGQGTRLTVV.